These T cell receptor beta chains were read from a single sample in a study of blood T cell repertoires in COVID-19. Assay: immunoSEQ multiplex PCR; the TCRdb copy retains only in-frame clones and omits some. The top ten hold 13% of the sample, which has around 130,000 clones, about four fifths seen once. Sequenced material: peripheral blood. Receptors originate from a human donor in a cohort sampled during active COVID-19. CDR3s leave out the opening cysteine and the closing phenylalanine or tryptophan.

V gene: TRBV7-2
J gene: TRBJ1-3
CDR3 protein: ASSLDSGVSGNTIY

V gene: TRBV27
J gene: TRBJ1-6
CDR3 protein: ASSLSGVMSYNSPLH

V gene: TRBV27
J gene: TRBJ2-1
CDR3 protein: ASSFGPDNNEQF

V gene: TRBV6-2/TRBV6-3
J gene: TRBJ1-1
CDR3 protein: ASSYSGQGTEAF

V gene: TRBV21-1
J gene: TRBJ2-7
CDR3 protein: ASSKSGTGTSYEQY

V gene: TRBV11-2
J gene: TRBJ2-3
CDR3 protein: ASSLDGGGTDTQY

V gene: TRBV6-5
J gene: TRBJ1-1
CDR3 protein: ASSYGASNTEAF

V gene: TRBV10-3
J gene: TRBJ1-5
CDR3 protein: AIGGQGGNQPQH

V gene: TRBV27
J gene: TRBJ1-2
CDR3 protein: ASRQTGTVTGYT

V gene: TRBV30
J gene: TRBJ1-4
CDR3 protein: AWRNRIKGANEKLF

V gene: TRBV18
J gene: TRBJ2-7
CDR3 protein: ASSPGTGRTYEQY

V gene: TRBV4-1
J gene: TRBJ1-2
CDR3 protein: ASSQEGDRYYGYT

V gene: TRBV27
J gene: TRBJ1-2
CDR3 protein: ASSLSGDRGRNYGYT

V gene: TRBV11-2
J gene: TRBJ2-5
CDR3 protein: ASSLFLQAGETQY

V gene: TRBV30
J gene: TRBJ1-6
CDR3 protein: AWSVPQTGAPLH

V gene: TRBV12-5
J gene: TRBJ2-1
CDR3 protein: ASGLPGTGGSEQF

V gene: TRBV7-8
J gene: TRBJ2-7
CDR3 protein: ASSVIVAASYEQY

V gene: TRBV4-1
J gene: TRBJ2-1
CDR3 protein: ASSQMGTSGGRNEQF

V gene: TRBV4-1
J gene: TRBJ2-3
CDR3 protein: ASSQWTSGGSTDTQY

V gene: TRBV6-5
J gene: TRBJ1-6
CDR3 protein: ASIFGTGTNSPLH

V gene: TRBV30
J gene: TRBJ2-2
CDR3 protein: AWSAGTSYGGELF

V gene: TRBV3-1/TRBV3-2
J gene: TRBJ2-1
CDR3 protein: ASSPPGVSYNEQF

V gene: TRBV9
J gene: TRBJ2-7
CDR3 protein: ASSPRTGTVEQY

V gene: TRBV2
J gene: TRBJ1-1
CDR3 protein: ASRSGTGGTEAF

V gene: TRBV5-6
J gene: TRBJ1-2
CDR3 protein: ASSPQGQSNYGYT

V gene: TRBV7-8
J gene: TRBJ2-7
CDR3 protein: ASSFRSVRAHEQY

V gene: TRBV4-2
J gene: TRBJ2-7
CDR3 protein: ASSQDILAGGWEQY

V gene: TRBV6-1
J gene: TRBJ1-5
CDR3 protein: ASSEGAGNQPQH

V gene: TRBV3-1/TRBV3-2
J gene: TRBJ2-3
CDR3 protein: ASEVRGTQY

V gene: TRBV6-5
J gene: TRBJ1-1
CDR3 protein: ASSYSSGGLGSF

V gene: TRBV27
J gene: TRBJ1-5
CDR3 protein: ASSFGPGQPQH